This passage covers 22 T cell receptor beta chains from one sample sequenced in a study of regulatory T cells in long-lasting Graves disease (dated by TCRdb to the early 2020s). The library was generated by multiplex PCR. Data came from an Illumina HiSeq 4000. iRepertoire HTBI primers and Arm-PCR amplification of CDR3 regions were used to construct TCR beta libraries. TCRdb cleaned the public reads at Q25 with fastp, built clones with MiXCR and kept in-frame beta chains. Duplicate CDR3 protein sequences are folded into a single record with the most common DNA and genes. Present in this sample are 300,000 to 500,000 distinct CDR3 sequences, less than 25% of which were seen just once. Jointly, the top ten make up less than 25% of the sample. Explained via the paper, the time point label denotes: persistent/refractory GD, antithyroid drugs over 5 years with positive TRAb. For both TCR sequencing and RNA sequencing, RNA was extracted from PBMCs in TRIzol.

The input for sequencing was peripheral blood mononuclear cells (PBMCs), taken when the disease was refractory, from a patient treated with antithyroid drugs. These receptors were obtained from a female donor with Graves disease.

The chain joins TRBV5-1 to TRBJ1-1, with 7 bases lining up with TRBD1. The CDR3 loop spans 13 amino acids. V trimming: 3 bases; J trimming: 4 bases; junction bases outside the gene matches: 3. Germline lookup yields CDR1 SGHRS and CDR2 YFSETQ. The CDR3, as DNA: TGCGCCAGCAGCTCCACAGGGGCCACTGAAGCTTTCTTT. This encodes CASSSTGATEAFF.

This clonotype has ten or more counts. CDR3 protein: CSAADTNTGELFF. CDR3 DNA: TGCAGTGCTGCGGACACGAACACCGGGGAGCTGTTTTTT. J is TRBJ2-2 and V is TRBV20-1; TRBD1 might be the D (5 bases). With 5 bases removed from V and 0 bases from J, the gap between germline ends came to 7 bases. In germline, CDR1 is DFQATT, CDR2 SNEGSKA (reference sequence). The length of the CDR3 is 13 residues.

The J gene is TRBJ2-3, the V gene TRBV3-1; 12 nucleotides match TRBD2. V lost 1 base to trimming and J lost 2 bases; unmatched junction nucleotides: 7. This CDR3 spans 18 amino acids. Looked up from germline, CDR1 is LGHDT and CDR2 is YNNKEL (reference sequence). The CDR3: CASSQAPGLAGDTDTQYF. In nucleotides, the CDR3 is TGTGCCAGCAGCCAAGCTCCGGGACTAGCGGGCGACACAGATACGCAGTATTTT.

In its sample, this clonotype was seen many times. The V and J genes are TRBV11-2 and TRBJ2-7; no clear D. The germline gives CDR1 SGHAT, CDR2 FQNNGV. Trimming took 5 bases from V and 5 from J, leaving 7 bases between them. The CDR3 has 11 residues. The CDR3 DNA is TGTGCCAGCAGCGCCTCTAACGAGCAGTACTTC. Encoded protein: CASSASNEQYF.

The rearrangement links TRBV7-9 to TRBJ2-3; TRBD2 matches at 14 bases. V was clipped by 4 bases and J by 0 bases; unmatched bases: 12. Germline CDR1 reads SEHNR; CDR2 reads FQNEAQ (reference sequence). The CDR3 loop spans 20 amino acids. CDR3: CASSSLGTSGSTPSTDTQYF. In DNA, the CDR3 is TGTGCCAGCAGCTCGCTCGGGACTAGCGGGAGTACACCTAGCACAGATACGCAGTATTTT.

This clonotype appeared many times. The chain carries TRBV9 and TRBJ2-5; D is possibly TRBD1 (6 bases). The CDR3 covers 15 residues. Germline CDR1 SGDLS, CDR2 YYNGEE. The V gene lost 3 bases and the J gene lost 5 bases, with 17 bases spanning the gap. CDR3 DNA sequence: TGTGCCAGCAGCGAGGACTTACAGGGTTGGGAGACCCAGTACTTC. This gives the protein CASSEDLQGWETQYF.

This clonotype was counted ten times or more. The V gene is TRBV28, the J gene TRBJ2-5; TRBD1 matches at 10 bases. The CDR3 loop spans 14 amino acids. Germline V gene sequence: CDR1 MDHEN, CDR2 SYDVKM. J gave up 6 bases and V 4 bases, and 5 bases lay outside the gene matches. This CDR3 is CASSSGDRGQTQYF. CDR3 nucleotides: TGTGCCAGCAGTTCAGGGGACAGGGGACAGACCCAGTACTTC.

This clonotype was found many times. CDR3 DNA: TGTGCCAGCAGCTCCGGGACGGGGGTCTACGAGCAGTACTTC. It translates to CASSSGTGVYEQYF. The rearrangement links TRBV7-2 to TRBJ2-7; D perhaps matches TRBD2 (6 bases). V shed 4 bases and J shed 3 bases, with 13 bases lying between them. There are 14 residues in the CDR3. Looked up from germline, CDR1 is SGHTA and CDR2 is FQGNSA.

J is TRBJ2-7 and V is TRBV7-2, with D maybe TRBD1 (6 bases). Germline CDR1 reads SGHTA; CDR2 reads FQGNSA. This CDR3 comprises 15 residues. V lost 4 bases and J lost 1, with 14 bases in between. Here the CDR3 DNA reads TGTGCCAGCAGCTCCTTTGGGGGCCAATCCTACGAGCAGTACTTC. It translates to CASSSFGGQSYEQYF.

This clonotype was counted only a few times. V gene TRBV12-3 or TRBV12-4 combines with J gene TRBJ2-7, with D possibly TRBD2 on 7 matching bases. Trimming stripped 7 bases from V and 2 bases from J, with 15 bases between. The CDR3 is 14 residues long. Here the CDR3 reads CASNVRGRAYEQYF. The CDR3 DNA is TGTGCCAGCAACGTAAGGGGGAGGGCCTACGAGCAGTACTTC.

This clonotype was seen repeatedly, ten times or more. This chain links TRBV5-4 with TRBJ1-1, with TRBD1 matching 8 bases. CDR3 size: 15 residues. From germline, CDR1 is SGHNT and CDR2 YYREEE (reference sequence). Germline trimming cut 0 bases from V and 4 bases from J; bases unmatched to any gene: 5. Here the CDR3 DNA reads TGTGCCAGCAGCTTGGGGACAGGGAGGGTCACTGAAGCTTTCTTT. Its translation: CASSLGTGRVTEAFF. The whole variable domain, filled in from reference TRBV5-4 and TRBJ1-1, reads ETGVTQSPTHLIKTRGQQVTLRCSSQSGHNTVSWYQQALGQGPQFIFQYYREEENGRGNFPPRFSGLQFPNYSSELNVNALELDDSALYLCASSLGTGRVTEAFFGQGTRLTVV.

This clonotype was recorded at least ten times. J is TRBJ1-4 and V is TRBV6-2 or TRBV6-3, with D unclear. CDR1 is MNHEY, CDR2 SVGEGT, per germline. The V end was cut by 4 bases, the J end by 5 bases, with 17 bases between. The CDR3 is made up of 16 amino acids. Here the CDR3 reads CASSSKAGRLNEKLFF. CDR3 DNA: TGTGCCAGCAGTTCGAAGGCGGGGAGGCTAAATGAAAAACTGTTTTTT.

This clonotype showed up many times. The chain joins TRBV6-1 to TRBJ2-7, with 11 bases lining up with TRBD2. The CDR3 spans 15 residues. Germline trimming cut 5 bases from V and 2 bases from J; bases unmatched to any gene: 5. Per germline, CDR1 MNHNS and CDR2 SASEGT. CDR3 sequence reads: CASSPSGRPAYEQYF. CDR3 coding DNA: TGTGCCAGCAGTCCTAGCGGGAGGCCGGCCTACGAGCAGTACTTC.

This clonotype was counted ten times or more. The CDR3 sequence: CSTRGGNQVEEQYF. In nucleotides, the CDR3 is TGCAGTACAAGAGGGGGGAATCAGGTGGAAGAGCAGTACTTC. The rearrangement joins TRBV20-1 to TRBJ2-7; TRBD1 or TRBD2 may be the D gene (6 bases each). The V gene's germline CDR1 is DFQATT and CDR2 SNEGSKA (reference sequence). V gave up 8 bases and J gave up 7 bases, with 24 bases separating them. The CDR3 is 14 amino acids.

This clonotype has ten or more counts. The chain has TRBV7-6 and TRBJ2-7, with 7 bases aligning to TRBD2. The J segment lost 2 bases and the V segment lost 5 bases, leaving 6 bases of the junction unmatched. The CDR3 is made up of 14 amino acids. The germline gives CDR1 SGHVS, CDR2 FNYEAQ. This CDR3 is CASSRGEGTYEQYF. For the CDR3, the DNA is TGTGCCAGCAGCCGAGGGGAGGGTACCTACGAGCAGTACTTC.

This clonotype was seen more than once but under ten times. The chain carries TRBV25-1 and TRBJ2-7; tentatively, D is TRBD2 (7 bases). Deletions cut 1 base from V and 2 bases from J, with 12 bases between. The CDR3 consists of 15 residues. Germline CDR1 is MGHDK and CDR2 is SYGVNS. CDR3 bases: TGTGCCAGCAGTGAATGGGAGGGGGGGACCTACGAGCAGTACTTC. Translation gives CASSEWEGGTYEQYF.

This clonotype was found a few times. The chain joins TRBV20-1 to TRBJ2-7; D remains ambiguous. This CDR3 is built from 13 residues. V gave up 1 base and J gave up 6 bases, with 13 bases separating them. Germline loops: CDR1 DFQATT, CDR2 SNEGSKA (reference sequence). CDR3 nucleotides: TGCAGTGCTAGAGCTATGGACGGCTTCGAGCAGTACTTC. It translates to CSARAMDGFEQYF.

This clonotype was seen at least ten times. The chain employs TRBV12-3 or TRBV12-4 and TRBJ1-4; weak D call: TRBD1 (6 bases). Between the trimmed V and J ends, which lost 5 bases and 7 bases, there was a span of 17 bases. The CDR3 has 15 residues. The CDR3 region has the DNA TGTGCCAGCAGTAATTCCGGGACAAGAACTGAAAAACTGTTTTTT. Amino acids: CASSNSGTRTEKLFF.

This clonotype was counted a few times. The chain carries TRBV2 and TRBJ1-4, with 7 bases fitting TRBD1. The germline gives CDR1 SNHLY, CDR2 FYNNEI. Trimming removed 6 bases from V and 6 bases from J; junction bases left unmatched: 13. The CDR3 runs to 16 residues. CDR3 DNA sequence: TGTGCCAGCAGCCACTCCCGGACAGGCGCTCATGAAAAACTGTTTTTT. Amino acid sequence: CASSHSRTGAHEKLFF.

The gene calls are TRBV14 and TRBJ2-7; D may be TRBD1 (6 bases). V was pared by 1 base and J by 2 bases, with 12 bases between. This CDR3 is 15 amino acids long. The germline V gene encodes CDR1 SGHDN and CDR2 FVKESK. CDR3 nucleotide sequence: TGTGCCAGCAGCCAAGGAAGGACAGCCGCCTACGAGCAGTACTTC. Protein product: CASSQGRTAAYEQYF.

The chain links TRBV7-6 to TRBJ2-3; D remains unclear. V lost 1 base to trimming and J lost 2 bases, with 4 bases between them. Germline CDR1 SGHVS, CDR2 FNYEAQ. The CDR3 runs to 13 residues. CDR3 protein: CASSLGDTDTQYF. The CDR3 region has the DNA TGTGCCAGCAGCTTAGGGGACACAGATACGCAGTATTTT.

This clonotype occurred many times. The chain employs TRBV29-1 and TRBJ2-7, with TRBD2 identical over 12 bases. Germline CDR1 SQVTM, CDR2 ANQGSEA. With V trimmed by 6 bases and J by 1 base, 7 bases remained unmatched. This CDR3 is built from 15 residues. The CDR3 reads CSVAGTSGPSYEQYF. CDR3 in DNA: TGCAGCGTCGCCGGGACTAGCGGGCCGTCCTACGAGCAGTACTTC.